Listed below are T cell receptor beta chains from one sample, sequenced in a study of OX40 agonist ivuxolimab in advanced cancers. TCRdb's copy holds only in-frame clones and misses some; the assay was immunoSEQ multiplex PCR. The profile shows about 46,000 clones, roughly 87% of them singletons. This sample comprised CD4+ or CD8+ T cells sorted from blood, obtained in a trial of the OX40 agonist ivuxolimab. These receptors were taken from an adult with an advanced solid tumor such as melanoma, head and neck, liver or kidney cancer. Both conserved end residues are part of each CDR3. D genes are given only for firm matches.

V gene: TRBV6-6
J gene: TRBJ1-1
D gene: .
CDR3 protein: CASSQGLGAFF

V gene: TRBV19
J gene: TRBJ2-4
D gene: TRBD2
CDR3 protein: CASSIVTSGMGAKNIQYF

V gene: TRBV28
J gene: TRBJ2-7
D gene: .
CDR3 protein: CASSLWEEGERGEQYF

V gene: TRBV2
J gene: TRBJ1-1
D gene: TRBD1
CDR3 protein: CASSGDRVVTEAFF

V gene: TRBV18
J gene: TRBJ1-3
D gene: .
CDR3 protein: CASSPPTTGSGNTIYF

V gene: TRBV9
J gene: TRBJ1-5
D gene: .
CDR3 protein: CAGSVSSGNQPQHF

V gene: TRBV30
J gene: TRBJ1-6
D gene: TRBD1
CDR3 protein: CAYRQGWTSPLHF

V gene: TRBV7-3
J gene: TRBJ1-2
D gene: .
CDR3 protein: CASSLERGAYGYTF

V gene: TRBV2
J gene: TRBJ2-3
D gene: TRBD2
CDR3 protein: CASRSRLATDTQYF

V gene: TRBV6-5
J gene: TRBJ1-5
D gene: TRBD1
CDR3 protein: CASRPTGGSLGPQHF

V gene: TRBV6-1
J gene: TRBJ1-5
D gene: TRBD1
CDR3 protein: CASEVGGQGGQPQHF

V gene: TRBV14
J gene: TRBJ2-3
D gene: TRBD2
CDR3 protein: CASSQVWLAGTDTQYF

V gene: TRBV7-2
J gene: TRBJ2-1
D gene: .
CDR3 protein: CASSLAWGQYNEQFF

V gene: TRBV19
J gene: TRBJ2-7
D gene: TRBD1
CDR3 protein: CASSISLGQGKYF

V gene: TRBV9
J gene: TRBJ2-1
D gene: TRBD1
CDR3 protein: CASSHRGQEQFF

V gene: TRBV19
J gene: TRBJ1-4
D gene: TRBD1
CDR3 protein: CASRLTGRYPLFF

V gene: TRBV11-2
J gene: TRBJ2-3
D gene: .
CDR3 protein: CASSLPVPLGTQYF

V gene: TRBV27
J gene: TRBJ2-2
D gene: TRBD1
CDR3 protein: CASKGQVNTGELFF

V gene: TRBV9
J gene: TRBJ2-1
D gene: TRBD1
CDR3 protein: CASSVASSYRGLIDNEQFF

V gene: TRBV15
J gene: TRBJ2-7
D gene: .
CDR3 protein: CATSREATGYEQYF

V gene: TRBV5-4
J gene: TRBJ2-7
D gene: .
CDR3 protein: CASSLTGKSYEQYF

V gene: TRBV27
J gene: TRBJ1-1
D gene: .
CDR3 protein: CASSLEGPTYTEAFF

V gene: TRBV7-9
J gene: TRBJ2-3
D gene: TRBD2
CDR3 protein: CASSSSGSSGDTQYF

V gene: TRBV7-6
J gene: TRBJ2-1
D gene: .
CDR3 protein: CASSPGTNPYNEQFF

V gene: TRBV10-3
J gene: TRBJ1-2
D gene: TRBD1
CDR3 protein: CAISPGTDNYGYTF

V gene: TRBV30
J gene: TRBJ2-7
D gene: TRBD1
CDR3 protein: CAWRRTGAISSYEQYF

V gene: TRBV7-9
J gene: TRBJ1-2
D gene: .
CDR3 protein: CASSLASYGYTF

V gene: TRBV15
J gene: TRBJ1-6
D gene: .
CDR3 protein: CATSRDLLRVLPISPLHF

V gene: TRBV7-7
J gene: TRBJ2-5
D gene: .
CDR3 protein: CASSVSGRRETQYF

V gene: TRBV27
J gene: TRBJ2-2
D gene: .
CDR3 protein: CASSPGIGELFF

V gene: TRBV7-8
J gene: TRBJ1-3
D gene: TRBD1
CDR3 protein: CASSRLAGGIGNTIYF

V gene: TRBV5-1
J gene: TRBJ2-5
D gene: .
CDR3 protein: CASSLNSGVGTQYF

V gene: TRBV6-5
J gene: TRBJ1-1
D gene: TRBD1
CDR3 protein: CASRAGGRNTEAFF

V gene: TRBV28
J gene: TRBJ2-5
D gene: .
CDR3 protein: CASSGRWEVTQYF

V gene: TRBV18
J gene: TRBJ1-5
D gene: .
CDR3 protein: CASSFDLNQPQHF

V gene: TRBV5-6
J gene: TRBJ2-5
D gene: .
CDR3 protein: CASSWGAAETQYF

V gene: TRBV27
J gene: TRBJ1-1
D gene: TRBD1
CDR3 protein: CASTKQGAATEAFF

V gene: TRBV15
J gene: TRBJ1-5
D gene: .
CDR3 protein: CATSRAGQNQPQHF

V gene: TRBV9
J gene: TRBJ1-2
D gene: .
CDR3 protein: CASSVDVAPEDGYTF

V gene: TRBV28
J gene: TRBJ1-3
D gene: .
CDR3 protein: CASSLGGVLGNTIYF

V gene: TRBV4-1
J gene: TRBJ2-7
D gene: TRBD2
CDR3 protein: CASSQRLAGDGAQYF

V gene: TRBV11-2
J gene: TRBJ1-1
D gene: .
CDR3 protein: CASSLDRGGNTEAFF

V gene: TRBV28
J gene: TRBJ2-2
D gene: TRBD1
CDR3 protein: CASSLWDRGHTGELFF

V gene: TRBV19
J gene: TRBJ2-7
D gene: TRBD2
CDR3 protein: CASSPASGRAYEQYF

V gene: TRBV4-2
J gene: TRBJ2-5
D gene: TRBD2
CDR3 protein: CASSQEAGGPETQYF

V gene: TRBV30
J gene: TRBJ2-2
D gene: TRBD1
CDR3 protein: CAWSNYGQGGPNTGELFF

V gene: TRBV6-5
J gene: TRBJ1-4
D gene: .
CDR3 protein: CASSSQPTVIGEKLFF

V gene: TRBV6-6
J gene: TRBJ2-1
D gene: TRBD1
CDR3 protein: CASSYGGFDRANEQFF

V gene: TRBV28
J gene: TRBJ2-7
D gene: .
CDR3 protein: CASSQRYEQYF

V gene: TRBV7-2
J gene: TRBJ2-3
D gene: TRBD2
CDR3 protein: CASSLASSGGDTQYF

V gene: TRBV4-1
J gene: TRBJ2-7
D gene: .
CDR3 protein: CASSLPGLKSYEQYF

V gene: TRBV16
J gene: TRBJ1-2
D gene: .
CDR3 protein: CASSLLNYGYTF

V gene: TRBV20-1
J gene: TRBJ2-1
D gene: .
CDR3 protein: CSAGLRDEQFF